This is a list of T cell receptor beta chains from one sample in a study of response to subunit inactivated influenza vaccine. Using its own MiXCR run on the RT-PCR reads, TCRdb lists one record per CDR3 protein. The sample has roughly 700,000 distinct CDR3 sequences; approximately 15% are singletons. The input for sequencing was PBMCs from blood, taken approximately 15 days before vaccination. The receptors come from a man aged 50-59 years who received an inactivated influenza vaccine. Each CDR3 is given with its conserved first and last residue. The order of the fields is CDR3 protein, CDR3 DNA, clone size, J gene, V gene, D gene. D genes are given only for firm matches. Not all rows give a size; the values are once, few, many and, for expanded clones, a class.

cdr3_aa: CASSSKNPTGGWDQPQHF
cdr3_nt: TGTGCCAGCAGTTCAAAAAACCCGACAGGGGGCTGGGATCAGCCCCAGCATTTT
clone_size: .
j_call: TRBJ1-5
v_call: TRBV27
d_call: TRBD1

cdr3_aa: CALKSGTSGTGELFF
cdr3_nt: TGTGCTTTAAAAAGCGGGACTAGTGGCACCGGGGAGCTGTTTTTT
clone_size: .
j_call: TRBJ2-2
v_call: TRBV10-3
d_call: TRBD2

cdr3_aa: CASRFFGNEQFF
cdr3_nt: TGTGCCAGCAGGTTTTTCGGCAATGAGCAGTTCTTC
clone_size: .
j_call: TRBJ2-1
v_call: TRBV12-3/TRBV12-4
d_call: .

cdr3_aa: CSARSLQAAVTDTQYF
cdr3_nt: TGCAGTGCTAGGTCCCTTCAGGCGGCTGTCACAGATACGCAGTATTTT
clone_size: many
j_call: TRBJ2-3
v_call: TRBV20-1
d_call: .

cdr3_aa: CASRRLQGPTEQYF
cdr3_nt: TGTGCCAGCAGGCGATTACAGGGACCGACCGAGCAGTACTTC
clone_size: .
j_call: TRBJ2-7
v_call: TRBV6-1
d_call: .

cdr3_aa: CASSRRRGTGLIGDTQYF
cdr3_nt: TGTGCCAGCAGCCGAAGACGAGGGACAGGGTTAATAGGAGATACGCAGTATTTT
clone_size: .
j_call: TRBJ2-3
v_call: TRBV11-2
d_call: TRBD1

cdr3_aa: CASSLRGTVYNEQFF
cdr3_nt: TGTGCCAGCAGCTTAAGGGGGACAGTCTACAATGAGCAGTTCTTC
clone_size: few
j_call: TRBJ2-1
v_call: TRBV7-3
d_call: TRBD1

cdr3_aa: CASSQLAGGTYEQYF
cdr3_nt: TGTGCCAGCAGTCAGCTAGCGGGGGGAACCTACGAGCAGTACTTC
clone_size: .
j_call: TRBJ2-7
v_call: TRBV12-3/TRBV12-4
d_call: TRBD2

cdr3_aa: CASSLALSMGPSYNEQFF
cdr3_nt: TGTGCCAGCAGCTTAGCGCTCTCGATGGGGCCCTCCTACAATGAGCAGTTCTTC
clone_size: .
j_call: TRBJ2-1
v_call: TRBV11-1
d_call: .

cdr3_aa: CAWKATGLSGANVLTF
cdr3_nt: TGTGCCTGGAAGGCGACAGGACTATCTGGGGCCAACGTCCTGACTTTC
clone_size: .
j_call: TRBJ2-6
v_call: TRBV30
d_call: .

cdr3_aa: CSAAGTGANSPLHF
cdr3_nt: TGCAGTGCAGCCGGGACAGGGGCCAATTCACCCCTCCACTTT
clone_size: many
j_call: TRBJ1-6
v_call: TRBV20-1
d_call: TRBD1

cdr3_aa: CASSPKKPPVGYEQYF
cdr3_nt: TGTGCCAGCAGCCCCAAGAAGCCCCCTGTGGGCTACGAGCAGTACTTC
clone_size: .
j_call: TRBJ2-7
v_call: TRBV21-1
d_call: .

cdr3_aa: CASSYARRDSYEQYF
cdr3_nt: TGTGCCAGCAGTTACGCCCGCCGGGACAGTTACGAGCAGTACTTC
clone_size: .
j_call: TRBJ2-7
v_call: TRBV6-5
d_call: TRBD1

cdr3_aa: CASSHSAGSRYEQYF
cdr3_nt: TGTGCCAGCAGCCATTCGGCGGGTTCTCGCTACGAGCAGTACTTC
clone_size: .
j_call: TRBJ2-7
v_call: TRBV7-2
d_call: .

cdr3_aa: CASSLYEGRQPQHF
cdr3_nt: TGTGCCAGCAGTTTATATGAGGGTCGCCAGCCCCAGCATTTT
clone_size: .
j_call: TRBJ1-5
v_call: TRBV12-3/TRBV12-4
d_call: .

cdr3_aa: CASSYHATGNNSPLHF
cdr3_nt: TGTGCCAGCAGCTACCACGCGACGGGGAATAATTCACCCCTCCACTTT
clone_size: few
j_call: TRBJ1-6
v_call: TRBV11-2
d_call: .

cdr3_aa: CASSPQRFSYNEQFF
cdr3_nt: TGCGCCAGCAGCCCTCAGCGGTTCTCCTACAATGAGCAGTTCTTC
clone_size: few
j_call: TRBJ2-1
v_call: TRBV4-3
d_call: .

cdr3_aa: CASSVDRLYTGELFF
cdr3_nt: TGTGCCAGCAGCGTTGACAGGCTGTACACCGGGGAGCTGTTTTTT
clone_size: .
j_call: TRBJ2-2
v_call: TRBV9
d_call: .

cdr3_aa: CASSFGPTGELFF
cdr3_nt: TGTGCCAGCAGTTTTGGGCCCACCGGGGAGCTGTTTTTT
clone_size: .
j_call: TRBJ2-2
v_call: TRBV28
d_call: .

cdr3_aa: CSAINPFEQYF
cdr3_nt: TGCAGTGCTATAAACCCCTTCGAGCAGTACTTC
clone_size: .
j_call: TRBJ2-7
v_call: TRBV20-1
d_call: .